This T cell receptor (beta chain) was sequenced during a study of regulatory T cells in long-lasting Graves disease. Study-wide results and caveats: Persistent disease was associated with favored TRBV28 usage and with favored use of TRBJ1-2 and TRBJ2-5.

The TCR beta library used iRepertoire HTBI primers with Arm-PCR amplification of CDR3. A single record per CDR3 protein comes from TCRdb applying MiXCR to the multiplex PCR reads. The sample contains a few hundred thousand distinct CDR3 sequences, 12% of which appear only once. Sample time point: newly diagnosed GD, antithyroid drugs for less than 3 months. PBMC-derived RNA was used for the TCR library. This clonotype was seen a few times. No antigen is known for it. In germline, CDR1 is SGHTA, CDR2 FQGNSA. This CDR3 has 18 amino acids. Trimming took 3 bases from V and 4 from J; bases not matched to a gene: 13. These data were also reused for a study on T cells in Graves' hyperthyroidism and ophthalmopathy. That publication notes: An initial round of RT-PCR targeting the TCR CDR3 relied on the HTBI primer set.

The chain recombines TRBV7-2 with TRBJ1-3; TRBD1 matches at 9 bases. Sequenced here: peripheral blood mononuclear cells (PBMCs), sampled at new diagnosis, from a patient treated with antithyroid drugs. This clonotype originated in a woman aged 18-29 years with Graves disease. DNA for the CDR3: TGTGCCAGCAGCTTTTACAGGGGGCTGGTTTCAGAAGGAAACACCATATATTTT. Its translation: CASSFYRGLVSEGNTIYF.